What follows describes a single T cell receptor (beta chain). The clone's antigen remains unknown. No quality values exist for individual bases; no much larger clone is one base distant. The CDR3 regions of human TCRbeta chains were analyzed by immunosequencing. On the authors' methods: TCRs in the repertoires were compared against a reference library of SARS-CoV-2-specific TCRs that had been generated with the MIRA antigen-specificity platform. Breadth was defined as the fraction of unique TCRs that were SARS-CoV-2-associated. Depth was defined as the fraction of total T cells that were SARS-CoV-2-associated. Using the MIRA data, each spike-specific TCR was mapped to the spike region that the TCR reacts to and placed in a CD4 or CD8 class. Log10-transformed breadth and depth values were compared by one-way ANOVA with Sidak's multiple comparisons tests. TCRdb took this table from immuneACCESS and kept in-frame rearrangements with V and J called. Such tables lack part of the clones; where checked against another copy, unresolved V genes explain under half of the gap, and the rest is unexplained. The V and J calls and the clone size are those of that table, but D and trimming were determined from the DNA. This sample comprises 80,000 to 95,000 clones, roughly nine tenths of them detected only once. Of the sample, 5.2% falls within the top ten clones.

Explained via the paper, the time point label denotes: baseline before first vaccination. Vaccinee samples were obtained from the UK trials COV001 and COV002, which included a single-blind randomized controlled phase 2/3 trial of AZD1222 (ChAdOx1 nCoV-19) in healthy adults. For TCRbeta chain sequencing, PBMC samples were collected from trial participants at day 0 and at day 28 after the second dose. The sample originates from a study of T cell responses to AZD1222 COVID-19 vaccine (dated by TCRdb to the early 2020s). Turning to the overall study: AZD1222 recipients given second doses at about 4 weeks or at about 12 weeks were pooled, since spike-specific TCR depth and breadth were not found to differ between the two schedules. A total of 230 or so trial participants underwent TCR sequencing, of whom some 210 received two doses of AZD1222 and about 25 received two doses of the MenACWY control vaccine. Enrollment into the trials was organized by age into subgroups of 18-55, 56-69 and 70-plus years, and those subgroups contained approximately 160, 26 and 62 TCR-sequenced participants, respectively. Study-wide findings and limitations: Participants were mostly white British, with more females than males. The authors suggested clonal diversity may have been underestimated. In the small 56-69-year group, the increase in depth fell short of significance, most likely because of low power. No day 14 peak-response samples were available, so repertoires were characterized only after the peak T cell response. Reportedly, almost half of the unique spike-specific TCRs recognized epitopes lying outside the regions that are mutated in the B.1.351 and B.1.1.7 variants. Conclusions about previously exposed vaccinees are limited because only a handful of AZD1222 recipients were SARS-CoV-2 seropositive at baseline. The whole spike protein was spanned by vaccine-associated CD4 TCRs, and dominant responses were seen in regions 160-218 and 743-854. After two AZD1222 doses, spike-specific TCR breadth and depth were significantly higher than at day 0 and than in MenACWY recipients.

Clipping removes 2 bases from V and 0 bases from J, with 2 as the unmatched junction base count. From the germline V gene, CDR1 is SGDLS and CDR2 is YYNGEE. From the cysteine up to the phenylalanine, the CDR3 has a length of 17 residues. Only CDR3 DNA is held: 51 bases, read in frame from base 1. The material sequenced was peripheral blood, taken on day 0 of AZD1222 vaccination. The clonotype originates from an adult in good health. This receptor chain uses TRBV9 and TRBJ2-6; 10 junctional bases match TRBD1. DNA sequence: TGTGCCAGCAGCGTTGGACAGGGGGGCTCTGGGGCCAACGTCCTGACTTTC. It encodes CASSVGQGGSGANVLTF.